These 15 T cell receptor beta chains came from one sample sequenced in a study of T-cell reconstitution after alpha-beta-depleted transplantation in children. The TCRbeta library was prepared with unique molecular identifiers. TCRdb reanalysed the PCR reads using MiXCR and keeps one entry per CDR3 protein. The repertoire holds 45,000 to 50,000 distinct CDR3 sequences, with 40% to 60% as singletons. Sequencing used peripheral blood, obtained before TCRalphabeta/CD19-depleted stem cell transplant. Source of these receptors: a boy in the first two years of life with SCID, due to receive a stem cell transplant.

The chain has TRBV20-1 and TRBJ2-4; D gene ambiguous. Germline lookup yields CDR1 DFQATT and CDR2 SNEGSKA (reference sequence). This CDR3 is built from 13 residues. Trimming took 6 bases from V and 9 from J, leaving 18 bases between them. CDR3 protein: CSARTTVASIQYF. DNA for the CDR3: TGCAGTGCCAGGACCACAGTAGCAAGCATTCAGTACTTC.

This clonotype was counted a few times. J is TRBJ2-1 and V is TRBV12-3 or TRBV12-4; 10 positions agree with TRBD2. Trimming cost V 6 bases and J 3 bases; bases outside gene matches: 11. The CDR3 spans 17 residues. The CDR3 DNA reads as TGTGCCAGCAGCCCTTGGGTAGCGGGGGGCCACTACAATGAGCAGTTCTTC. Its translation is CASSPWVAGGHYNEQFF.

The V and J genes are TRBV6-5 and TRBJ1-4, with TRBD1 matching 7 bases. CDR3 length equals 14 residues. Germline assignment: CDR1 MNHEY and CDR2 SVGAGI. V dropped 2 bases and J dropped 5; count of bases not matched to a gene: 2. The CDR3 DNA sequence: TGTGCCAGCAGTTACAGAGGGGGCAATGAAAAACTGTTTTTT. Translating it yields CASSYRGGNEKLFF.

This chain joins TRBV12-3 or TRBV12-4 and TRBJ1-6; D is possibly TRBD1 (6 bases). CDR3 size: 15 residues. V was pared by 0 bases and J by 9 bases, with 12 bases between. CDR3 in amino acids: CASSLALGRGSPLHF. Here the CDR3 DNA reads TGTGCCAGCAGTTTAGCCCTGGGCAGGGGTTCACCCCTCCACTTT.

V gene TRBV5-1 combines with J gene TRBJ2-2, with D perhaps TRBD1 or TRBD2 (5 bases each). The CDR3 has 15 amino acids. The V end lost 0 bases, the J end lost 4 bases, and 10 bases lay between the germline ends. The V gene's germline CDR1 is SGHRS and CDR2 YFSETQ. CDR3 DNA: TGCGCCAGCAGCTTGGATTGGGGGACCACCGGGGAGCTGTTTTTT. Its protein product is CASSLDWGTTGELFF.

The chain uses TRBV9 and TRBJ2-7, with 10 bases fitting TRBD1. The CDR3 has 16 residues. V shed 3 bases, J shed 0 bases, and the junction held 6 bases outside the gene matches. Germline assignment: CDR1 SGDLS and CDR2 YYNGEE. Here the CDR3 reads CASSARQGASSYEQYF. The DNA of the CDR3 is TGTGCCAGCAGCGCCCGACAGGGGGCAAGCTCCTACGAGCAGTACTTC.

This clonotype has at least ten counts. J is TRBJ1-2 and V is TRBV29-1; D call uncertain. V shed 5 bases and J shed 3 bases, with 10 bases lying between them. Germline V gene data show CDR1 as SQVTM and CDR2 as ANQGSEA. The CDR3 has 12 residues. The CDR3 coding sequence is TGCAGCGTTCCCCGGTCGCACTATGGCTACACCTTC. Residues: CSVPRSHYGYTF.

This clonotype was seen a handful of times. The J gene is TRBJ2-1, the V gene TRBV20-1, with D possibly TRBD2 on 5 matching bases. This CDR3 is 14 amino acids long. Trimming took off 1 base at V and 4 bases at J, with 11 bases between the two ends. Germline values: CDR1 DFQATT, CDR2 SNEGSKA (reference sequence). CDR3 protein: CSARVNRGYNEQFF. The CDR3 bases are TGCAGTGCTAGAGTCAATCGAGGGTACAATGAGCAGTTCTTC.

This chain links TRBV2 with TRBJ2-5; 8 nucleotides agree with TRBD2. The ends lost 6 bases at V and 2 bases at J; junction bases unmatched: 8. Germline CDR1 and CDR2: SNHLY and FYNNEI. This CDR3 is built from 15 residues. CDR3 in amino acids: CASRFFIAGQETQYF. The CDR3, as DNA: TGTGCCAGCAGATTTTTTATAGCGGGGCAAGAGACCCAGTACTTC.

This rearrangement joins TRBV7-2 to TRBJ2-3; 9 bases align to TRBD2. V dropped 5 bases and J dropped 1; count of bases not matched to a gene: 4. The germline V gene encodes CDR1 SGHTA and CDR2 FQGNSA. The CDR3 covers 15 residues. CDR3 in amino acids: CASSLRGGGTDTQYF. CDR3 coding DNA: TGTGCCAGCAGCCTGCGGGGGGGCGGCACAGATACGCAGTATTTT.

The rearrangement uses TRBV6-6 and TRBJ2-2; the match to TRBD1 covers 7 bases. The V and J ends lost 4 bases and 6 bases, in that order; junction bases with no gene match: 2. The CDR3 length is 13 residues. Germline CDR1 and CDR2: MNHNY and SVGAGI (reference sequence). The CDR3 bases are TGTGCCAGCAGTTTACAGGGGTCCGGGGAGCTGTTTTTT. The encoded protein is CASSLQGSGELFF.

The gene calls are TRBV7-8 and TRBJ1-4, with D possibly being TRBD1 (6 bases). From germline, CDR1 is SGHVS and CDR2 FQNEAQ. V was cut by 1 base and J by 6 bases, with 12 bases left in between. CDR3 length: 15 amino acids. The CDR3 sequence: CASSLGGGGDEKLFF. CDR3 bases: TGTGCCAGCAGCTTAGGGGGGGGCGGGGATGAAAAACTGTTTTTT.

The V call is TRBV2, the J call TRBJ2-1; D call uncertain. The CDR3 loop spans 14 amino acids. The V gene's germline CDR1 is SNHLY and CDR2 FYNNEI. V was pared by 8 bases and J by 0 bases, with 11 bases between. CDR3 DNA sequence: TGTGCCAGCCAACGTGACTTCTCCTACAATGAGCAGTTCTTC. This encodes CASQRDFSYNEQFF.

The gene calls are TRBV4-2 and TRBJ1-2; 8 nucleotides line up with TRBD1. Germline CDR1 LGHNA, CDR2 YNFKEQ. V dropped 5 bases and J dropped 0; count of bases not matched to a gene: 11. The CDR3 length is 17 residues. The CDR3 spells CASSIATGGASNYGYTF. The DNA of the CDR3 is TGTGCCAGCAGCATCGCCACAGGGGGGGCCTCTAACTATGGCTACACCTTC.

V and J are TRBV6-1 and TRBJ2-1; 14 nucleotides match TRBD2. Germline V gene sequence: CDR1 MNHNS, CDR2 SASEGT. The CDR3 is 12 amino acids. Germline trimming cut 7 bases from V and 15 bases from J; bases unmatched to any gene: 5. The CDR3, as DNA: TGTGCCAGCACCGGACTAGCGGGGGGTTCGTTCTTC. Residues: CASTGLAGGSFF.